The clone carrying this T cell receptor beta chain appeared a few times. Antigen: not known. MiXCR, run by TCRdb on the RT-PCR reads, gives a single entry per CDR3 protein. The sample records 530,000 or so distinct CDR3 sequences, roughly 10% being singletons. Trimming took 6 bases from V and 3 from J, leaving 11 bases between them. Germline V gene data show CDR1 as MDHEN and CDR2 as SYDVKM. CDR3 length equals 14 residues. This sample was taken from a study of response to subunit inactivated influenza vaccine. Findings and limits, study-wide: The authors proposed limited new T cell recruitment per seasonal influenza vaccination.

The V call is TRBV28, the J call TRBJ1-4; D not resolved. The source material was PBMCs from blood, sampled on the day of vaccination. This clonotype was sampled from a man aged 50-60 years who received an inactivated influenza vaccine. Written as DNA, the CDR3 is TGTGCCAGCAGCCGTCGACGGCCTAATGAAAAACTGTTTTTT. Protein product: CASSRRRPNEKLFF.